This TCR beta chain was documented in a study of cytomegalovirus exposure and HLA in healthy donors. Donors likely had unrecorded immune exposures despite being nominally healthy when sampled. With regard to this clone: What it binds is not known.

Findings and limits, study-wide: An analysis was carried out later, and it reportedly showed fewer N-insertions in an Asian-associated ancestry cluster than the approximately 710-donor mean.

PCR was performed using 60 Vbeta and 13 Jbeta primers. TCRdb's table, derived via immunoSEQ multiplex PCR, lists solely in-frame clones and lacks some. The table has around 270,000 clones, about four fifths seen once. The CDR3 is made up of 12 amino acids. Trimming left V 5 bases short and J 3 bases short, with 7 bases between. In germline, CDR1 is PRHDT, CDR2 FYEKMQ (reference sequence). The origin of this receptor is a girl aged 2-10 years in good health and CMV-seronegative. The chain is built from TRBV13 and TRBJ1-1; D is uncertain. The source material was PBMCs. The CDR3 protein is CASSGRYTEAFF. In nucleotides, the CDR3 is TGTGCCAGCAGCGGGAGGTACACTGAAGCTTTCTTT.